This T cell receptor beta chain was sequenced in a study of blood T cells in healthy people across ages. With a J-beta primer mix and a sample-barcoded 5' primer, a second PCR ran about 7 to 12 cycles. A single record per CDR3 protein comes from TCRdb applying MiXCR to the 5' RACE reads. There are about 680,000 distinct CDR3 sequences in the sample; around 45% occur only once, and 30% to 35% lies in the top ten. The trim removed 6 bases at V and 7 bases at J, leaving 11 bases unmatched. The germline gives CDR1 SGHAT, CDR2 FQDESV (reference sequence). The CDR3 is 15 residues long. Sample: blood. The rearrangement links TRBV11-1 to TRBJ2-1, with 8 bases fitting TRBD1. This clonotype was sampled from a woman aged 55-70 years in good health. The CDR3 here is CASSQKSGTGNEQFF. The CDR3, as DNA: TGTGCCAGCAGTCAGAAGTCCGGGACAGGTAATGAGCAGTTCTTC.